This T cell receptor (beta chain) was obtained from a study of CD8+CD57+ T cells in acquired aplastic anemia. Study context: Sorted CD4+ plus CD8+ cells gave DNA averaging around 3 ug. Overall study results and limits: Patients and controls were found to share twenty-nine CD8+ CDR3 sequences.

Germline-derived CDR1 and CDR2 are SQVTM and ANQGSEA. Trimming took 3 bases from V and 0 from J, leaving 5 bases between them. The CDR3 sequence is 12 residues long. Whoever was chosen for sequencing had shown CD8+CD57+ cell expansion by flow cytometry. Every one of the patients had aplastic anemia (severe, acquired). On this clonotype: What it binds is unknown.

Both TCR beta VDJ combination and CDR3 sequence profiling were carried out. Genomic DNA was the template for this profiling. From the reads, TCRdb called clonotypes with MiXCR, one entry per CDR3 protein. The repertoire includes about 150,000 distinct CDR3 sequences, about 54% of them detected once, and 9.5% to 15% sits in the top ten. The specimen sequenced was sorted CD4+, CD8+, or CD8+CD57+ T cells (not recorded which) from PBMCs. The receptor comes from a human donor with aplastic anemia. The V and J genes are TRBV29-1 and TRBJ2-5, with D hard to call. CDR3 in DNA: TGCAGCGTTGACACGGACCAAGAGACCCAGTACTTC. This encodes CSVDTDQETQYF. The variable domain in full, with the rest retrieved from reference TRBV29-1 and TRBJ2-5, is SAVISQKPSRDICQRGTSLTIQCQVDSQVTMMFWYRQQPGQSLTLIATANQGSEATYESGFVIDKFPISRPNLTFSTLTVSNMSPEDSSIYLCSVDTDQETQYFGPGTRLLVL.